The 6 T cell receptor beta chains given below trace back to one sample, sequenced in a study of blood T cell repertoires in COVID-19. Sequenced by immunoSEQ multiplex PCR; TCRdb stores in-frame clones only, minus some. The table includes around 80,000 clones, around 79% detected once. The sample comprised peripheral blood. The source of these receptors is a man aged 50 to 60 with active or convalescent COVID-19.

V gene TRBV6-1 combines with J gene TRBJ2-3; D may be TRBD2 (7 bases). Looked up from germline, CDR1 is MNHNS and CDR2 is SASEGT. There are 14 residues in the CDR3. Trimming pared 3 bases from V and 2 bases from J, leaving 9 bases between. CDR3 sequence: CASSDGGPTDTQYF. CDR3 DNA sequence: TGTGCCAGCAGTGACGGGGGGCCCACAGATACGCAGTATTTT.

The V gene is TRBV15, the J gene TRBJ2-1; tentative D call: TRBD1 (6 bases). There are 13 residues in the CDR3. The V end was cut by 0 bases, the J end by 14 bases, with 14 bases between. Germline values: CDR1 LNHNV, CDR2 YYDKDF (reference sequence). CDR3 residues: CATSRDLNRVEFF. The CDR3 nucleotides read TGTGCCACCAGCAGAGATCTGAACAGGGTTGAGTTCTTC.

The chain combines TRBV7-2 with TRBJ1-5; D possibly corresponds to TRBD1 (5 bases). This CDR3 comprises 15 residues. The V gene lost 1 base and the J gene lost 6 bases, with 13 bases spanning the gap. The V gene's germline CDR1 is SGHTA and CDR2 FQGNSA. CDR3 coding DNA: TGTGCCAGCAGCTTAGAGGTTTCAGGGCCTCAGCCCCAGCATTTT. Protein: CASSLEVSGPQPQHF.

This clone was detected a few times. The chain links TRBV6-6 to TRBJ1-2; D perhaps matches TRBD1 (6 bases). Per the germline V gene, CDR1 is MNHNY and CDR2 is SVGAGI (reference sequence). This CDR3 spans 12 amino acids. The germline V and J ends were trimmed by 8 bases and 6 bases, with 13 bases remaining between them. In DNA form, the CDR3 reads TGTGCCAGCTCCGGCAGGGGAAATGGCTACACCTTC. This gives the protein CASSGRGNGYTF.

The CDR3 DNA reads TGCGCCAGCAGCCAAAGCGACCGGGCCGTTCATAGACAGGATGAAAAACTGTTTTTT. As protein: CASSQSDRAVHRQDEKLFF. The chain recombines TRBV4-1 with TRBJ1-4, with a tentative D call TRBD1 (6 bases). V was pared by 2 bases and J by 6 bases, with 25 bases between. The CDR3 is 19 amino acids. Germline V gives CDR1 MGHRA, CDR2 YSYEKL.

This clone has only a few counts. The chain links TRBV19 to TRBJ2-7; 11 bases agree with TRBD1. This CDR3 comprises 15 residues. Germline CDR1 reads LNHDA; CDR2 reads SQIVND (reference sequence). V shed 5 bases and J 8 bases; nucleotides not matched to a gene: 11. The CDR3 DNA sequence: TGTGCCAGTAGTCCAGGAGGACAGGGGGCCCCTCAGCAGTACTTC. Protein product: CASSPGGQGAPQQYF.